Below, 25 T cell receptor beta chains from the same sample are listed, as sequenced in a study of OX40 agonist ivuxolimab in advanced cancers. Data came from immunoSEQ multiplex PCR; TCRdb stores just in-frame clones and leaves some out. Of 77,000 or so clones listed, roughly 90% are singletons. The sample here was CD4+ or CD8+ T cells sorted from blood, taken in a trial of the OX40 agonist ivuxolimab. These receptors originate from an adult with an advanced solid tumor such as melanoma, head and neck, liver or kidney cancer.

The chain has TRBV7-2 and TRBJ2-7; no reliable D call. CDR3 size: 12 residues. V shed 4 bases and J shed 5 bases, with 9 bases lying between them. Germline loops: CDR1 SGHTA, CDR2 FQGNSA. The CDR3 is CASSSIAHEQYF. The CDR3 DNA reads TGTGCCAGCAGCTCAATAGCCCACGAGCAGTACTTC.

This sequence joins TRBV15 and TRBJ2-2; D is uncertain. Germline CDR1 and CDR2: LNHNV and YYDKDF (reference sequence). Trimming left V 5 bases short and J 0 bases short, with 7 bases between. The CDR3 consists of 14 residues. The CDR3 nucleotides are TGTGCCACCAGCTCGGCAGCGAACACCGGGGAGCTGTTTTTT. This sequence encodes CATSSAANTGELFF.

CDR3 coding DNA: TGCGCCAGCAGCTTGGAGGGGTATCCCGGGGAGCTGTTTTTT. Translation: CASSLEGYPGELFF. V usage is TRBV5-1 and J usage is TRBJ2-2; D may be TRBD1 (5 bases). V shed 0 bases and J shed 6 bases, with 9 bases lying between them. The V gene's germline CDR1 is SGHRS and CDR2 YFSETQ. The CDR3 has 14 amino acids. The full variable domain, rest sourced from reference TRBV5-1 and TRBJ2-2, is KAGVTQTPRYLIKTRGQQVTLSCSPISGHRSVSWYQQTPGQGLQFLFEYFSETQRNKGNFPGRFSGRQFSNSRSEMNVSTLELGDSALYLCASSLEGYPGELFFGEGSRLTVL.

This clone was picked up a small number of times. V and J are TRBV12-5 and TRBJ2-2, with D tentatively TRBD2 (5 bases). The CDR3 sequence is 15 residues long. Looked up from germline, CDR1 is LGHNT and CDR2 is FRNRAP. The CDR3 nucleotides are TGTGCAGGCGGGTTTCAGGCCTTCCTGGAAGGGGAGCTGTTTTTT. It encodes CAGGFQAFLEGELFF.

This sequence joins TRBV9 and TRBJ1-2; TRBD1 is a possible D gene (5 bases). The germline V and J ends were trimmed by 0 bases and 5 bases, with 11 bases remaining between them. The germline V gene encodes CDR1 SGDLS and CDR2 YYNGEE. The CDR3 covers 14 residues. CDR3 sequence reads: CASSVAPGNYGYTF. The CDR3 DNA reads TGTGCCAGCAGCGTAGCTCCAGGGAATTATGGCTACACCTTC.

The CDR3 bases are TGCGCCAGCAGCTTGGGGGGACTAACTGCAACTAATGAAAAACTGTTTTTT. Its translation: CASSLGGLTATNEKLFF. The chain combines TRBV5-1 with TRBJ1-4, with D possibly TRBD1 on 5 matching bases. The germline CDR1 and CDR2 sequences are SGHRS and YFSETQ. This CDR3 spans 17 amino acids. V shed 0 bases and J shed 0 bases, with 12 bases lying between them.

The chain uses TRBV6-1 and TRBJ2-5; D is possibly TRBD1 (6 bases). Trimming took off 3 bases at V and 7 bases at J, with 18 bases between the two ends. From germline, CDR1 is MNHNS and CDR2 SASEGT. The CDR3 has 15 residues. In DNA, the CDR3 is TGTGCCAGCAGTGAGGCAGGGGCCCGCCGGGTGACCCAGTACTTC. As protein: CASSEAGARRVTQYF.

The CDR3 here is CASSSHDKDEQYF. CDR3 DNA: TGTGCCAGCAGCTCCCATGACAAGGACGAGCAGTACTTC. V gene TRBV28 combines with J gene TRBJ2-7; D gene unclear. Trimming pared 6 bases from V and 5 bases from J, leaving 14 bases between. This CDR3 region has 13 residues. Germline values: CDR1 MDHEN, CDR2 SYDVKM.

This clone was observed a single time. This chain links TRBV18 with TRBJ1-1; the D gene is possibly TRBD1 (5 bases). The CDR3 has 14 amino acids. The ends were cut back, 2 bases at V and 1 base at J, with 8 bases in the middle. The germline V gene encodes CDR1 KGHSH and CDR2 LQKENI. The CDR3: CASSPSGENTEAFF. In DNA, the CDR3 is TGTGCCAGCTCACCATCGGGGGAGAACACTGAAGCTTTCTTT.

This clone was found a few times. The chain carries TRBV28 and TRBJ2-5; maybe TRBD2 (5 bases). Between the trimmed V and J ends, which lost 5 bases and 4 bases, there was a span of 14 bases. The germline CDR1 and CDR2 sequences are MDHEN and SYDVKM. This CDR3 is 14 amino acids long. This CDR3 reads CASSPGSSLETQYF. DNA for the CDR3: TGTGCCAGCAGTCCCGGGTCTAGCTTAGAGACCCAGTACTTC. The full variable domain, rest sourced from reference TRBV28 and TRBJ2-5, is DVKVTQSSRYLVKRTGEKVFLECVQDMDHENMFWYRQDPGLGLRLIYFSYDVKMKEKGDIPEGYSVSREKKERFSLILESASTNQTSMYLCASSPGSSLETQYFGPGTRLLVL.

The chain employs TRBV30 and TRBJ2-1; a weak D match, TRBD2 (6 bases). Germline-derived CDR1 and CDR2 are GTSNPN and SVGIG (reference sequence). V was shortened by 3 bases and J by 4 bases, with 16 bases between the two germline ends. The CDR3 has 15 amino acids. CDR3 loop: CAWRVQPGLYNEQFF. As DNA, the CDR3 is TGTGCCTGGAGGGTACAGCCGGGACTTTACAATGAGCAGTTCTTC.

The CDR3 reads CASSEAPTPQPQHF. The CDR3 nucleotides read TGTGCCAGCAGTGAAGCGCCCACCCCCCAGCCCCAGCATTTT. This chain links TRBV2 with TRBJ1-5; D is uncertain. The CDR3 consists of 14 residues. Trimming shortened V by 0 bases and J by 7 bases, and 10 bases separated the two germline ends. Germline V lookup: CDR1 SNHLY, CDR2 FYNNEI. The full variable domain, in which reference TRBV2 and TRBJ1-5 provide the parts outside the CDR3, is EPEVTQTPSHQVTQMGQEVILRCVPISNHLYFYWYRQILGQKVEFLVSFYNNEISEKSEIFDDQFSVERPDGSNFTLKIRSTKLEDSAMYFCASSEAPTPQPQHFGDGTRLSIL.

The chain combines TRBV9 with TRBJ1-4; D gene uncertain. Germline loops: CDR1 SGDLS, CDR2 YYNGEE. The V and J ends lost 2 bases and 3 bases respectively, with 11 bases between them. This CDR3 has 15 residues. The CDR3 DNA sequence: TGTGCCAGCAGCGTCCGGTGGCAGGCTAATGAAAAACTGTTTTTT. Translating it yields CASSVRWQANEKLFF.

V gene TRBV27 combines with J gene TRBJ2-1; perhaps TRBD1 as D (6 bases). Trimming took off 8 bases at V and 5 bases at J, with 16 bases between the two ends. CDR1 is MNHEY, CDR2 SMNVEV, per germline (reference sequence). The CDR3 totals 14 residues. The CDR3: CASRSDRKDNEQFF. For the CDR3, the DNA is TGTGCCAGCCGATCCGACAGGAAAGACAATGAGCAGTTCTTC.

The chain recombines TRBV7-2 with TRBJ2-1, with D uncertain. The V gene's germline CDR1 is SGHTA and CDR2 FQGNSA. V lost 5 bases to trimming and J lost 4 bases, with 15 bases between them. The CDR3 spans 15 residues. The CDR3 sequence is CASSVGGYSYNEQFF. The CDR3 region has the DNA TGTGCCAGCAGCGTAGGCGGCTATTCTTACAATGAGCAGTTCTTC.

This clone was counted once. This rearrangement joins TRBV27 to TRBJ1-1, with a tentative D call TRBD1 (6 bases). V was shortened by 4 bases and J by 1 base, with 10 bases between the two germline ends. Germline-derived CDR1 and CDR2 are MNHEY and SMNVEV (reference sequence). The CDR3 has 14 amino acids. The CDR3 spells CASSSSGQNTEAFF. CDR3 sequence (DNA): TGTGCCAGCAGTTCCTCGGGACAGAACACTGAAGCTTTCTTT.

J is TRBJ1-1 and V is TRBV19, with 8 bases lining up with TRBD1. Germline assignment: CDR1 LNHDA and CDR2 SQIVND (reference sequence). Losses at the gene ends were 5 bases for V and 7 bases for J; bases not matched to a gene: 9. CDR3 length equals 14 residues. CDR3 sequence (DNA): TGTGCCAGTAGTCCCCGGACAGGGATCGTTGAAGCTTTCTTT. The encoded protein is CASSPRTGIVEAFF.

This rearrangement joins TRBV7-2 to TRBJ1-2, with D possibly matching TRBD1 (5 bases). CDR1 is SGHTA and CDR2 is FQGNSA in the germline V gene. V was shortened by 1 base and J by 4 bases, with 10 bases between the two germline ends. The CDR3 runs to 14 residues. The CDR3 coding sequence is TGTGCCAGCAGCTTAGTAAAGGGGACCTATGGCTACACCTTC. This encodes CASSLVKGTYGYTF.

The chain joins TRBV18 to TRBJ1-5; D unresolved. Germline loops: CDR1 KGHSH, CDR2 LQKENI. Deletions cut 4 bases from V and 0 bases from J, with 10 bases between. This CDR3 is built from 15 residues. In DNA form, the CDR3 reads TGTGCCAGCTCACAACAAGGATATAGCAATCAGCCCCAGCATTTT. Protein product: CASSQQGYSNQPQHF.

The chain joins TRBV4-2 to TRBJ2-5; either TRBD1 or TRBD2 may supply D (5 bases each). The CDR3 is made up of 16 amino acids. CDR1 LGHNA and CDR2 YNFKEQ come from the germline V gene. The V end was cut by 3 bases, the J end by 2 bases, with 16 bases between. The CDR3 is CASSHTGTATQETQYF. Here the CDR3 DNA reads TGTGCCAGCAGCCACACCGGGACGGCAACACAAGAGACCCAGTACTTC.

The chain links TRBV14 to TRBJ2-4; weak D call: TRBD1 (5 bases). Germline CDR1 SGHDN, CDR2 FVKESK. The CDR3 is 12 amino acids. The germline V and J ends were trimmed by 2 bases and 8 bases, with 7 bases remaining between them. CDR3 nucleotides: TGTGCCAGCAGCCAACAGGGATACATTCAGTACTTC. Amino acids: CASSQQGYIQYF.

This clone is a singleton in its sample. The gene calls are TRBV28 and TRBJ1-4; a weak D match, TRBD1 (6 bases). This CDR3 spans 14 amino acids. Trimming removed 5 bases at V and 8 bases at J, with 15 bases between. Germline lookup yields CDR1 MDHEN and CDR2 SYDVKM. The CDR3 loop reads CASSPGQFREKLFF. The CDR3 DNA follows: TGTGCCAGCAGTCCTGGACAGTTTAGGGAAAAACTGTTTTTT. The whole variable domain, filled in from reference TRBV28 and TRBJ1-4, reads DVKVTQSSRYLVKRTGEKVFLECVQDMDHENMFWYRQDPGLGLRLIYFSYDVKMKEKGDIPEGYSVSREKKERFSLILESASTNQTSMYLCASSPGQFREKLFFGSGTQLSVL.

The chain employs TRBV7-9 and TRBJ1-2; D not certain. Germline CDR1 SEHNR, CDR2 FQNEAQ (reference sequence). The length of the CDR3 is 14 residues. Trimming shortened V by 5 bases and J by 0 bases, and 10 bases separated the two germline ends. The CDR3 reads CASSPDLSNYGYTF. The CDR3 nucleotides are TGTGCCAGCAGCCCGGATCTCTCTAACTATGGCTACACCTTC.

The chain carries TRBV9 and TRBJ2-6; 11 bases are shared with TRBD2. Germline CDR1 is SGDLS and CDR2 is YYNGEE. V lost 4 bases and J lost 0; bases outside the gene matches: 3. The CDR3 length is 17 residues. The CDR3 sequence: CASSPGLAVSGANVLTF. CDR3 sequence (DNA): TGTGCCAGCAGCCCGGGACTAGCGGTCTCTGGGGCCAACGTCCTGACTTTC.

This clone was picked up a small number of times. V gene TRBV2 combines with J gene TRBJ1-1; TRBD1 is a possible D gene (5 bases). Germline CDR1 is SNHLY and CDR2 is FYNNEI. The CDR3 has 13 residues. Trimming removed 10 bases at V and 5 bases at J, with 17 bases between. The CDR3 sequence is CATDYGTMTEAFF. The CDR3 bases are TGTGCCACCGACTACGGGACGATGACTGAAGCTTTCTTT.